This T cell receptor (beta chain) is from a study of spatial heterogeneity in lung cancer. The time point denotes: sample taken at primary tumor resection. The CDR3 length is 14 residues. Trimming removed 2 bases from V and 4 bases from J, with 9 bases in between. Germline CDR1 reads LGHNA; CDR2 reads YSLEER. This clonotype was counted at least ten times. Its cognate antigen is unknown. TCRdb re-derived calls from the 5' RACE reads in MiXCR, one entry per CDR3 protein. Found here are some 20,000 distinct CDR3 sequences, roughly 7% of them singletons; the top ten hold 20%. Findings of the study overall: Tracking of tumor mutation counts was seen in expanded intratumoral alpha and beta TCR counts.

This rearrangement joins TRBV4-3 to TRBJ1-5; D is unresolved. This sequence was found in a female donor with early-stage non-small cell lung cancer. The sample here was lung tumor tissue, taken at surgery. In DNA, the CDR3 is TGCGCCAGCAGCCAAAGGGTCCAGAATCAGCCCCAGCATTTT. Translated: CASSQRVQNQPQHF.